This T cell receptor beta chain stems from a study of T cells in localized non-small cell lung cancer. Produced via immunoSEQ multiplex PCR; TCRdb's table is partial and in-frame only. This table has about 77,000 clones, approximately 90% appearing once. This CDR3 has 17 residues. V lost 0 bases and J 0 bases, leaving 15 bases between the germline ends. Germline V gene lookup returns CDR1 SGDLS and CDR2 YYNGEE. The chain is built from TRBV9 and TRBJ1-1; no clear D gene. The sequencing here drew on peripheral blood, taken before any cancer treatment. The TCR was taken from a woman aged 40-69 years with stage I squamous cell lung carcinoma. CDR3 loop: CASSVGVLGRMNTEAFF. The CDR3 coding sequence is TGTGCCAGCAGCGTAGGGGTGCTGGGCAGGATGAACACTGAAGCTTTCTTT.